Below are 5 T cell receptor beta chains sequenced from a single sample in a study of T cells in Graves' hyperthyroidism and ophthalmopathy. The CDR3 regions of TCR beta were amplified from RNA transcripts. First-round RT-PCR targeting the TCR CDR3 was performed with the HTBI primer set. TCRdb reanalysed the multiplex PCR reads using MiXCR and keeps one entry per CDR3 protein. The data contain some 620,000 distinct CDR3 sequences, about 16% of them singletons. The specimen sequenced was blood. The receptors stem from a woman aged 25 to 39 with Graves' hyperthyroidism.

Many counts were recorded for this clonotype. The CDR3 loop reads CASSTGVSGWPNTEAFF. The CDR3 DNA sequence: TGTGCCAGCAGTACAGGGGTGTCGGGCTGGCCGAACACTGAAGCTTTCTTT. The chain joins TRBV28 to TRBJ1-1, with 7 positions matching TRBD1. Trimming removed 5 bases from V and 1 base from J; junction bases left unmatched: 13. This CDR3 is built from 17 residues. CDR1 MDHEN and CDR2 SYDVKM come from the germline V gene. Using reference TRBV28 and TRBJ1-1 for the parts outside the CDR3, the full variable domain is DVKVTQSSRYLVKRTGEKVFLECVQDMDHENMFWYRQDPGLGLRLIYFSYDVKMKEKGDIPEGYSVSREKKERFSLILESASTNQTSMYLCASSTGVSGWPNTEAFFGQGTRLTVV.

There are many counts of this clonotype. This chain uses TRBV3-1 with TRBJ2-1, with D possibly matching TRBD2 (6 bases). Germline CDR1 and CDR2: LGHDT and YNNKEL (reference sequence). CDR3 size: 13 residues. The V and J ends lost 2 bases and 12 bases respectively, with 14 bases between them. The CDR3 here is CASSQSNLEGQFF. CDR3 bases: TGTGCCAGCAGCCAATCCAACTTGGAGGGGCAGTTCTTC.

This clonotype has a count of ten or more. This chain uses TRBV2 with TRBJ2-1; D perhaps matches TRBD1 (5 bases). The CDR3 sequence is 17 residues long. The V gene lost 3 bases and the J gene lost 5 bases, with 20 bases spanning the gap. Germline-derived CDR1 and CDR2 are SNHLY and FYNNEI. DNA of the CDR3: TGTGCCAGCAGTGATATTACTTGGGCAGGGAAACACAATGAGCAGTTCTTC. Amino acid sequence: CASSDITWAGKHNEQFF.

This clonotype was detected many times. CDR3 amino acids: CASSYGRKPSTDTQYF. The DNA for the CDR3 is TGTGCCAGCAGTTACGGGCGAAAACCTAGCACAGATACGCAGTATTTT. The genes are TRBV6-6 and TRBJ2-3; D gene ambiguous. V lost 2 bases and J 0 bases, leaving 12 bases between the germline ends. In germline, CDR1 is MNHNY, CDR2 SVGAGI (reference sequence). The CDR3 is 16 residues long.

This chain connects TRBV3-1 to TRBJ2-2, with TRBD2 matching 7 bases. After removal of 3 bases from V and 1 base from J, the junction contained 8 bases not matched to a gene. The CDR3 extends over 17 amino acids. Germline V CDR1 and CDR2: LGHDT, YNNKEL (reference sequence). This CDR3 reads CASSQMSSGQNTGELFF. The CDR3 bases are TGTGCCAGCAGCCAGATGAGTAGCGGGCAGAACACCGGGGAGCTGTTTTTT.